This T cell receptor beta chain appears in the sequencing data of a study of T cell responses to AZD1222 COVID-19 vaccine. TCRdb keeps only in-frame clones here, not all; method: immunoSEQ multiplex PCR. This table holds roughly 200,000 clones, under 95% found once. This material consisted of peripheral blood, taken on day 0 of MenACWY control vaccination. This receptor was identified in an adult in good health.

The CDR3 loop is CASSYSEQNTEAFF. CDR3 nucleotide sequence: TGTGCCAGCAGTTACTCGGAACAGAACACTGAAGCTTTCTTT. The chain joins TRBV6-5 to TRBJ1-1; D gene uncertain. CDR3 length equals 14 residues. Trimming shortened V by 0 bases and J by 1 base, and 6 bases separated the two germline ends. From germline, CDR1 is MNHEY and CDR2 SVGAGI.